Here is one T cell receptor (beta chain) with its context. These data are taken from a study of blood T cell repertoires in COVID-19. The V gene lost 9 bases and the J gene lost 3 bases, with 14 bases spanning the gap. This CDR3 spans 13 amino acids. Germline loops: CDR1 SGHTA, CDR2 FQGNSA. Some clones are missing from TCRdb's copy, which holds only in-frame ones; the method was immunoSEQ multiplex PCR. The table has over 30,000 clones, 80% to 90% seen once. The sequencing input was peripheral blood. The sequence came from a human donor in a cohort sampled during active COVID-19. This chain uses TRBV7-2 with TRBJ1-2; weak D call: TRBD1 (6 bases). The CDR3 protein is CASRAGGDYGYTF. The CDR3 DNA follows: TGTGCCAGTCGAGCGGGGGGCGACTATGGCTACACCTTC.